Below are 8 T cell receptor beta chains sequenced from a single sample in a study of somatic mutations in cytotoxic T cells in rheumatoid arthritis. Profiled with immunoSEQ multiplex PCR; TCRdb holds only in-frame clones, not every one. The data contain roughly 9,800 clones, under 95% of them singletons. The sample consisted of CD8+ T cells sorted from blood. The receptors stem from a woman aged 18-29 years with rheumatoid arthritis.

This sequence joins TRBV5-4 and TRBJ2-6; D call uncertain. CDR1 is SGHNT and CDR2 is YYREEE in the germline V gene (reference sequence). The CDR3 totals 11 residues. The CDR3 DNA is TGTGCAGCTATTGGGGCCAACGTCCTGACTTTC. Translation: CAAIGANVLTF.

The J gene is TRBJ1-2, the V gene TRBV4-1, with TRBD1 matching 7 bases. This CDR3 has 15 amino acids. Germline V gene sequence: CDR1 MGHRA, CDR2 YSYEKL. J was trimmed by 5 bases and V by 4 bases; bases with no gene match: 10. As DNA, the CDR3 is TGCGCCAGCAGCCTAAAAACAGGGGCCTCGTATGGCTACACCTTC. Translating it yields CASSLKTGASYGYTF.

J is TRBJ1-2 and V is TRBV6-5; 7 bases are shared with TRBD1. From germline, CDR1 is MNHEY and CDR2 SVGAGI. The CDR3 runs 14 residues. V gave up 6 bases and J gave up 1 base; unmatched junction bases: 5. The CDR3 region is CASRGGQSNYGYTF. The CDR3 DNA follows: TGTGCCAGCAGAGGGGGACAGAGTAACTATGGCTACACCTTC.

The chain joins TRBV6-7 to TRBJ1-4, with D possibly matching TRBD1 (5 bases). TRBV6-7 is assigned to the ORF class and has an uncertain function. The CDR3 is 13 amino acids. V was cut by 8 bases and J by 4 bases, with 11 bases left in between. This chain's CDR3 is CASLRVGNEKLFF. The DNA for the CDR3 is TGTGCCAGCCTCAGGGTAGGTAATGAAAAACTGTTTTTT.

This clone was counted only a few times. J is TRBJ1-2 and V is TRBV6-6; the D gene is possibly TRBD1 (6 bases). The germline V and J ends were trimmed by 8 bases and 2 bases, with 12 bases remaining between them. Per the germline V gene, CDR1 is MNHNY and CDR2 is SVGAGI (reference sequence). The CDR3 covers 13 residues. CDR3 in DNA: TGTGCCAGCGAGACAGGCCGGAACTATGGCTACACCTTC. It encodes CASETGRNYGYTF.

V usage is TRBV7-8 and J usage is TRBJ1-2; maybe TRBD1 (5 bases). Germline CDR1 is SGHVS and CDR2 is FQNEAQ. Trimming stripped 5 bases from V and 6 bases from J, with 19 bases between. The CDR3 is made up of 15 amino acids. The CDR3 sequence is CASSAGGAEVDGYTF. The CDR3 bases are TGTGCCAGCAGCGCGGGCGGGGCGGAGGTAGATGGCTACACCTTC.

The CDR3 is CASSSLPTVPFF. The DNA of the CDR3 is TGTGCCAGCAGCTCTCTTCCCACGGTTCCTTTCTTT. The chain links TRBV11-2 to TRBJ1-1; D unresolved. The germline V and J ends were trimmed by 4 bases and 12 bases, with 15 bases remaining between them. This CDR3 is 12 amino acids long. Germline V gene data show CDR1 as SGHAT and CDR2 as FQNNGV.

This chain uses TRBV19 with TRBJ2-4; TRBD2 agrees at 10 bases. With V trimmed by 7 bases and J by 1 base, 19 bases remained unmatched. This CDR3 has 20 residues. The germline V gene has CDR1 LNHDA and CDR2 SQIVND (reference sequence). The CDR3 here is CASTLDSSGREGGAKNIQYF. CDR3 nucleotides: TGTGCCAGTACCCTGGATTCTAGCGGGAGAGAAGGGGGGGCCAAAAACATTCAGTACTTC.